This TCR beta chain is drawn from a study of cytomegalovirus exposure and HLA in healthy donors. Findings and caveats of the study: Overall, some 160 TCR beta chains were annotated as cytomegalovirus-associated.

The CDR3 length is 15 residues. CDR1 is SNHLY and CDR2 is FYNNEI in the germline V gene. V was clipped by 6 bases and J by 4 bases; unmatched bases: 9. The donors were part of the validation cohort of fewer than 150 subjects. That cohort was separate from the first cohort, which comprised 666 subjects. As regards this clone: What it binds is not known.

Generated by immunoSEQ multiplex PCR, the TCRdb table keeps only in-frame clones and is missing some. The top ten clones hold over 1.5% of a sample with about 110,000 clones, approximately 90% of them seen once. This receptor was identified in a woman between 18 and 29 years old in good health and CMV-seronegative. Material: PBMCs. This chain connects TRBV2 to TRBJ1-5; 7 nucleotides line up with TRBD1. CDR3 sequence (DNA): TGTGCCAGCAGGAGGGACAGCGCTAATAATCAGCCCCAGCATTTT. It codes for CASRRDSANNQPQHF.